Following are 27 T cell receptor beta chains from one sample sequenced in a study of T-cell memory formation after mild COVID-19. TCRdb independently ran MiXCR on the 5' RACE reads; one entry per CDR3 protein. The sample lists approximately 560,000 distinct CDR3 sequences, roughly 17% occurring once. The sample was PBMCs or a T cell subset sorted from them (not recorded which). The receptors here all came from an adult woman who had mild COVID-19 (a few samples of this study predate the infection). Cell type and time point are not known.

The chain joins TRBV5-1 to TRBJ2-6; 8 positions match TRBD1. The CDR3 is 16 residues long. V dropped 2 bases and J dropped 3; count of bases not matched to a gene: 4. The germline CDR1 and CDR2 sequences are SGHRS and YFSETQ. CDR3 nucleotide sequence: TGCGCCAGCAGCTTCCAGGGGGCAAGTGGGGCCAACGTCCTGACTTTC. Translating gives CASSFQGASGANVLTF.

The chain joins TRBV5-8 to TRBJ1-5, with TRBD1 as a possible D gene (5 bases). Germline CDR1 reads SGHTS; CDR2 reads YDEGEE. The CDR3 is made up of 17 amino acids. V lost 0 bases and J lost 2, with 15 bases in between. The CDR3 DNA is TGTGCCAGCAGCTTGGGGACATACCCTTTGGGCAATCAGCCCCAGCATTTT. Its protein product is CASSLGTYPLGNQPQHF. Filled out from reference TRBV5-8 and TRBJ1-5, the complete variable domain reads EAGVTQSPTHLIKTRGQQATLRCSPISGHTSVYWYQQALGLGLQFLLWYDEGEERNRGNFPPRFSGRQFPNYSSELNVNALELEDSALYLCASSLGTYPLGNQPQHFGDGTRLSIL.

In its sample, this clonotype was seen a few times. V gene TRBV12-3 or TRBV12-4 combines with J gene TRBJ2-7, with TRBD1 identical over 8 bases. The CDR3 contains 16 residues. V lost 5 bases and J lost 1; bases outside the gene matches: 10. The CDR3 DNA reads TGTGCCAGCAGTCCCCGGCAGGGGGCTCCATCCTACGAGCAGTACTTC. Amino acid sequence: CASSPRQGAPSYEQYF.

The J gene is TRBJ2-1, the V gene TRBV29-1, with TRBD2 matching over 7 bases. CDR3 length equals 19 residues. J was trimmed by 1 base and V by 4 bases; bases with no gene match: 19. Germline V gene lookup returns CDR1 SQVTM and CDR2 ANQGSEA. This CDR3 reads CSVGGTQTPLLASYNEQFF. The CDR3 nucleotides read TGCAGCGTTGGAGGGACGCAGACCCCCCTACTAGCGTCCTACAATGAGCAGTTCTTC.

This clonotype was counted a few times. CDR3 DNA: TGCGCCAGCAGCTTGGCCCGGGAGGGGGAGCAGTTCTTC. Translation: CASSLAREGEQFF. The rearrangement uses TRBV5-1 and TRBJ2-1; 8 bases are shared with TRBD2. This CDR3 has 13 residues. The germline V gene has CDR1 SGHRS and CDR2 YFSETQ. Losses at the gene ends were 0 bases for V and 10 bases for J; bases not matched to a gene: 3. Using reference TRBV5-1 and TRBJ2-1 for the parts outside the CDR3, the full variable domain is KAGVTQTPRYLIKTRGQQVTLSCSPISGHRSVSWYQQTPGQGLQFLFEYFSETQRNKGNFPGRFSGRQFSNSRSEMNVSTLELGDSALYLCASSLAREGEQFFGPGTRLTVL.

The rearrangement joins TRBV15 to TRBJ2-1; no clear D. Germline CDR1 LNHNV, CDR2 YYDKDF (reference sequence). The CDR3 sequence is 15 residues long. V was shortened by 0 bases and J by 2 bases, with 8 bases between the two germline ends. The CDR3 DNA reads TGTGCCACCAGCAGAGATCAGACACCCTACAATGAGCAGTTCTTC. Protein product: CATSRDQTPYNEQFF.

This clonotype was counted ten times or more. The chain employs TRBV2 and TRBJ2-3, with a possible D match to TRBD1 (5 bases). The germline CDR1 and CDR2 sequences are SNHLY and FYNNEI. The CDR3 has 12 amino acids. With 7 bases removed from V and 12 bases from J, the gap between germline ends came to 17 bases. The CDR3 spells CASNRQTQDQYF. In nucleotides, the CDR3 is TGTGCCAGCAACAGACAGACCCAGGATCAGTATTTT.

A few counts support this clonotype. V and J are TRBV4-3 and TRBJ1-4; D is possibly TRBD1 (5 bases). The length of the CDR3 is 18 residues. CDR1 is LGHNA, CDR2 YSLEER, per germline. Trimming cost V 1 base and J 10 bases, with 25 bases left between them. CDR3 DNA sequence: TGCGCCAGCAGCCAAGTCTCGGCGTTACAGGCGCCCCTAGGAAAACTGTTTTTT. Protein: CASSQVSALQAPLGKLFF.

The V call is TRBV4-3, the J call TRBJ1-5; 10 bases line up with TRBD1. Germline-derived CDR1 and CDR2 are LGHNA and YSLEER. With 4 bases clipped from V and 6 bases from J, the junction kept 3 bases outside the gene matches. The CDR3 contains 14 residues. CDR3 coding DNA: TGCGCCAGCAGCCCCGGGACAGGGGTTCAGCCCCAGCATTTT. Translating it yields CASSPGTGVQPQHF.

This clonotype turned up a few times. This chain connects TRBV5-1 to TRBJ2-1, with 14 bases aligning to TRBD2. The germline V gene has CDR1 SGHRS and CDR2 YFSETQ. The CDR3 is 16 residues long. Losses at the gene ends were 0 bases for V and 8 bases for J; bases not matched to a gene: 4. CDR3 residues: CASSLAGTSGSYEQFF. The DNA for the CDR3 is TGCGCCAGCAGCTTGGCTGGGACTAGCGGGAGTTATGAGCAGTTCTTC.

The table lists this clonotype with a few counts. The chain links TRBV27 to TRBJ2-1; 8 nucleotides align to TRBD2. The V gene's germline CDR1 is MNHEY and CDR2 SMNVEV (reference sequence). V was clipped by 4 bases and J by 9 bases; unmatched bases: 8. The CDR3 sequence is 14 residues long. The CDR3 region is CASSSTGGYGEQFF. CDR3 DNA sequence: TGTGCCAGCAGTTCCACGGGAGGGTATGGTGAGCAGTTCTTC.

This clonotype showed up just a few times. The chain has TRBV2 and TRBJ1-3; D possibly corresponds to TRBD1 (5 bases). V dropped 4 bases and J dropped 2 bases, with 9 bases sitting between them. From germline, CDR1 is SNHLY and CDR2 FYNNEI. There are 14 residues in the CDR3. The CDR3 region has the DNA TGTGCCAGCAGTGTGGGGGTTGCTGGAAACACCATATATTTT. Its protein product is CASSVGVAGNTIYF.

This clonotype was observed a few times. The chain is built from TRBV24-1 and TRBJ2-2, with D possibly being TRBD1 (6 bases). V was shortened by 4 bases and J by 5 bases, with 25 bases between the two germline ends. The CDR3 extends over 19 amino acids. Germline assignment: CDR1 KGHDR and CDR2 SFDVKD. As DNA, the CDR3 is TGTGCCACCAGTGACCCCCCCTGGGACATCTGGGGGAGTACCGGGGAGCTGTTTTTT. This encodes CATSDPPWDIWGSTGELFF.

The table lists this clonotype with a few counts. This chain links TRBV13 with TRBJ2-1; D is possibly TRBD1 (9 bases). Trimming shortened V by 5 bases and J by 9 bases, and 20 bases separated the two germline ends. From germline, CDR1 is PRHDT and CDR2 FYEKMQ (reference sequence). CDR3 size: 15 residues. In DNA form, the CDR3 reads TGTGCCAGCAGCCCGGGGACAGGGACTAGAGGTGAGCAGTTCTTC. Translation: CASSPGTGTRGEQFF.

The V gene is TRBV10-3, the J gene TRBJ1-2; no clear D. Deletions cut 0 bases from V and 2 bases from J, with 10 bases between. Germline V lookup: CDR1 ENHRY, CDR2 SYGVKD. This CDR3 region has 15 residues. CDR3 residues: CAISESVTENYGYTF. CDR3 nucleotide sequence: TGTGCCATCAGTGAGTCGGTCACAGAGAACTATGGCTACACCTTC.

This clonotype was seen ten or more times. The V call is TRBV9, the J call TRBJ2-1, with D hard to call. V was shortened by 0 bases and J by 5 bases, with 9 bases between the two germline ends. CDR1 and CDR2 from the germline V gene are SGDLS and YYNGEE. The CDR3 totals 14 residues. The CDR3, as DNA: TGTGCCAGCAGCGTAGTACAGTTCAACAATGAGCAGTTCTTC. It translates to CASSVVQFNNEQFF. Using reference TRBV9 and TRBJ2-1 for the parts outside the CDR3, the full variable domain is DSGVTQTPKHLITATGQRVTLRCSPRSGDLSVYWYQQSLDQGLQFLIQYYNGEERAKGNILERFSAQQFPDLHSELNLSSLELGDSALYFCASSVVQFNNEQFFGPGTRLTVL.

The chain has TRBV15 and TRBJ1-5; the D is unclear. The CDR3 extends over 15 amino acids. Germline V gene data show CDR1 as LNHNV and CDR2 as YYDKDF (reference sequence). The V gene lost 0 bases and the J gene lost 4 bases, with 10 bases spanning the gap. DNA of the CDR3: TGTGCCACCAGCAGAGAGTCATCACAGAATCAGCCCCAGCATTTT. Protein: CATSRESSQNQPQHF. The full variable domain, with the rest looked up from reference TRBV15 and TRBJ1-5, is DAMVIQNPRYQVTQFGKPVTLSCSQTLNHNVMYWYQQKSSQAPKLLFHYYDKDFNNEADTPDNFQSRRPNTSFCFLDIRSPGLGDTAMYLCATSRESSQNQPQHFGDGTRLSIL.

This sequence joins TRBV13 and TRBJ2-1, with 7 bases identical to TRBD1. The CDR3 spans 16 residues. Trimming removed 4 bases from V and 7 bases from J; junction bases left unmatched: 13. In germline, CDR1 is PRHDT, CDR2 FYEKMQ (reference sequence). CDR3 sequence (DNA): TGTGCCAGCAGCTCCACCGGACGGGACAGCCGAAATGAGCAGTTCTTC. The encoded protein is CASSSTGRDSRNEQFF.

This clonotype came up a few times. The V and J genes are TRBV12-3 or TRBV12-4 and TRBJ1-2; D gene ambiguous. The length of the CDR3 is 17 residues. Trimming took 2 bases from V and 6 from J, leaving 22 bases between them. The CDR3 sequence: CASSLSSSWISGDGYTF. As DNA, the CDR3 is TGTGCCAGCAGTTTATCGTCCTCTTGGATAAGTGGCGATGGCTACACCTTC.

J is TRBJ1-5 and V is TRBV5-5; D uncertain. Deletions cut 5 bases from V and 0 bases from J, with 6 bases between. Germline CDR1 is SGHKS and CDR2 is YYEKEE (reference sequence). The CDR3 loop spans 13 amino acids. The CDR3 coding sequence is TGTGCCAGCAGGCCTGATAGCAATCAGCCCCAGCATTTT. Translating gives CASRPDSNQPQHF.

This clonotype was seen only a few times. The chain carries TRBV9 and TRBJ2-5; 8 bases agree with TRBD2. The CDR3 totals 15 residues. CDR1 is SGDLS and CDR2 is YYNGEE in the germline V gene. The V segment lost 0 bases and the J segment 5 bases; nucleotides outside the gene matches: 6. The DNA for the CDR3 is TGTGCCAGCAGCGTAGGTAGCGGGGTCCCGGAGACCCAGTACTTC. Translated, it gives CASSVGSGVPETQYF.

V is TRBV7-9 and J is TRBJ2-3, with D perhaps matching TRBD2 (6 bases). The CDR3 runs to 13 residues. The germline gives CDR1 SEHNR, CDR2 FQNEAQ (reference sequence). The V end lost 6 bases, the J end lost 4 bases, and 11 bases lay between the germline ends. The CDR3 nucleotides read TGTGCCAGCAGTTGGGGGACTGCAGATACGCAGTATTTT. Protein product: CASSWGTADTQYF.

The chain links TRBV12-3 or TRBV12-4 to TRBJ2-2, with TRBD2 identical over 8 bases. This CDR3 has 18 residues. The V segment lost 5 bases and the J segment 2 bases; nucleotides outside the gene matches: 13. The CDR3 DNA reads TGTGCCAGCAGTCTCTCTCCTGGAGCGGGAGTCAACACCGGGGAGCTGTTTTTT. Translated, it gives CASSLSPGAGVNTGELFF.

This clonotype has a handful of counts. CDR3 sequence reads: CASSEVTGGDYEQYF. The CDR3 region has the DNA TGTGCCAGCAGTGAAGTGACAGGGGGCGATTACGAGCAGTACTTC. The chain employs TRBV25-1 and TRBJ2-7; 10 nucleotides align to TRBD1. In germline, CDR1 is MGHDK, CDR2 SYGVNS. V dropped 2 bases and J dropped 4; count of bases not matched to a gene: 5. CDR3 length equals 15 residues.

The genes are TRBV4-2 and TRBJ2-2; 10 bases are shared with TRBD2. The CDR3 is 16 residues long. Trimming removed 4 bases from V and 3 bases from J; junction bases left unmatched: 5. Germline CDR1 is LGHNA and CDR2 is YNFKEQ. Here the CDR3 DNA reads TGTGCCAGCAGCCCCCTAGCGGGGGCCGACACCGGGGAGCTGTTTTTT. This encodes CASSPLAGADTGELFF.

The J gene is TRBJ2-5, the V gene TRBV9, with D perhaps given as TRBD1 or TRBD2 (5 bases each). The CDR3 length is 13 residues. Germline V lookup: CDR1 SGDLS, CDR2 YYNGEE. The V end was cut by 4 bases, the J end by 8 bases, with 15 bases between. CDR3 in DNA: TGTGCCAGCAGCCCCGGGACCGAAGGAACCCAGTACTTC. Translating it yields CASSPGTEGTQYF.

In its sample, this clonotype was seen a few times. This chain links TRBV5-1 with TRBJ2-1; 8 bases are a match to TRBD2. CDR3 length: 15 amino acids. V gave up 3 bases and J gave up 6 bases; unmatched junction bases: 8. Germline V gene data show CDR1 as SGHRS and CDR2 as YFSETQ. CDR3 residues: CASSSTGRDFNEQFF. DNA for the CDR3: TGCGCCAGCAGCTCCACCGGGAGGGATTTCAATGAGCAGTTCTTC.